Shown below are 18 T cell receptor beta chains from a single sample sequenced in a study of cytomegalovirus exposure and HLA in healthy donors. This PCR relied on a set of 60 Vbeta primers and 13 Jbeta primers. The assay was immunoSEQ multiplex PCR, and TCRdb's table has in-frame clones only and misses some. The data contain 150,000 to 250,000 clones, around 80% of them singletons. Material for sequencing was PBMCs. These receptors were obtained from a man under 40 in good health and CMV-seronegative.

The V call is TRBV4-1, the J call TRBJ2-7; D is possibly TRBD2 (6 bases). V lost 3 bases and J 2 bases, leaving 14 bases between the germline ends. The CDR3 covers 15 residues. Germline CDR1 MGHRA, CDR2 YSYEKL. CDR3 sequence (DNA): TGCGCCAGCAGCCATAGTAGCGGAATGGCCTACGAGCAGTACTTC. Its protein is CASSHSSGMAYEQYF.

This clone was seen a handful of times. The chain recombines TRBV2 with TRBJ2-7; 10 bases agree with TRBD1. J lost 7 bases, V lost 5 bases, and 11 bases had no gene match. CDR1 SNHLY and CDR2 FYNNEI come from the germline V gene. This CDR3 region has 15 residues. The CDR3 region is CASSPSGTGDLEQYF. The DNA for the CDR3 is TGTGCCAGCAGTCCCTCCGGGACAGGGGATTTAGAGCAGTACTTC.

CDR3 coding DNA: TGTGCCAGCAGGAGGGTACTAGCGGGAGACCGCTACAATGAGCAGTTCTTC. The encoded protein is CASRRVLAGDRYNEQFF. This chain links TRBV4-2 with TRBJ2-1; TRBD2 agrees at 11 bases. This CDR3 has 17 amino acids. Germline CDR1 and CDR2: LGHNA and YNFKEQ. The V segment lost 6 bases and the J segment 3 bases; nucleotides outside the gene matches: 10.

The rearrangement links TRBV28 to TRBJ2-3; 8 bases fit TRBD2. J was trimmed by 4 bases and V by 4 bases; bases with no gene match: 13. CDR1 is MDHEN, CDR2 SYDVKM, per germline. CDR3 length: 17 residues. This chain's CDR3 is CASSSGGAGRGADTQYF. The CDR3, as DNA: TGTGCCAGCAGTTCGGGGGGGGCCGGGAGGGGTGCAGATACGCAGTATTTT.

The table lists this clone with a few counts. The chain uses TRBV28 and TRBJ1-5, with TRBD1 matching over 7 bases. The CDR3 sequence is 15 residues long. Unmatched junction bases numbered 7, after V lost 4 bases and J lost 4 bases. Germline CDR1 is MDHEN and CDR2 is SYDVKM. CDR3 bases: TGTGCCAGCAGTTCGACAGGGCGCGAGAATCAGCCCCAGCATTTT. It translates to CASSSTGRENQPQHF.

The table lists this clone with a few counts. The chain couples TRBV6-5 to TRBJ2-1, with D possibly matching TRBD2 (5 bases). The CDR3 sequence is 15 residues long. V was cut by 9 bases and J by 6 bases, with 21 bases left in between. Looked up from germline, CDR1 is MNHEY and CDR2 is SVGAGI. CDR3 sequence reads: CASSHWSGESNEQFF. CDR3 in DNA: TGTGCCAGTTCTCATTGGAGCGGCGAGTCCAATGAGCAGTTCTTC.

The chain has TRBV19 and TRBJ1-2; TRBD1 matches 8 bases. CDR1 is LNHDA, CDR2 SQIVND, per germline (reference sequence). J gave up 0 bases and V 6 bases, and 6 bases lay outside the gene matches. CDR3 length: 15 amino acids. The DNA of the CDR3 is TGTGCCAGTAGCCGGACAGGGAACGCTAACTATGGCTACACCTTC. Protein: CASSRTGNANYGYTF.

The chain is built from TRBV19 and TRBJ1-1; TRBD1 aligns across 11 bases. Germline V gives CDR1 LNHDA, CDR2 SQIVND (reference sequence). This CDR3 spans 14 amino acids. Trimming at V came to 5 bases and at J to 7 bases, leaving 6 bases not matched to a gene. CDR3 DNA sequence: TGTGCCAGTAGTGTGAGGACAGGGGGCATTGAAGCTTTCTTT. Its protein is CASSVRTGGIEAFF.

The chain couples TRBV7-6 to TRBJ2-7; 8 nucleotides align to TRBD2. The V gene's germline CDR1 is SGHVS and CDR2 FNYEAQ. The ends lost 1 base at V and 3 bases at J; junction bases unmatched: 8. This CDR3 contains 16 residues. The CDR3 spells CASSLESSGSIYEQYF. DNA of the CDR3: TGTGCCAGCAGCTTAGAATCTAGCGGGTCCATCTACGAGCAGTACTTC.

The chain carries TRBV27 and TRBJ2-1; 11 positions match TRBD2. CDR1 and CDR2 from the germline V gene are MNHEY and SMNVEV (reference sequence). The CDR3 is made up of 15 amino acids. J lost 7 bases, V lost 2 bases, and 4 bases had no gene match. CDR3 nucleotides: TGTGCCAGCAGTTTACTAGCGGGAGGACCTAATGAGCAGTTCTTC. It encodes CASSLLAGGPNEQFF.

This chain joins TRBV6-1 and TRBJ1-6, with no clear D. Deletions cut 7 bases from V and 2 bases from J, with 9 bases between. CDR3 size: 14 residues. Germline loops: CDR1 MNHNS, CDR2 SASEGT. The CDR3 spells CASIGGTYNSPLHF. The CDR3 bases are TGTGCCAGCATTGGAGGAACCTATAATTCACCCCTCCACTTT.

This clone came up a few times. This chain links TRBV4-1 with TRBJ1-2, with TRBD1 identical over 8 bases. CDR1 and CDR2 (germline): MGHRA, YSYEKL. V lost 4 bases to trimming and J lost 4 bases; unmatched junction nucleotides: 23. The CDR3 has 20 residues. CDR3 sequence (DNA): TGCGCCAGCAGCCCTCGGACAGGGCTGGTTTTGTCTGGCTCTGCCTATGGCTACACCTTC. Protein sequence: CASSPRTGLVLSGSAYGYTF.

The chain is built from TRBV5-1 and TRBJ2-1, with 7 bases matching TRBD2. Per germline, CDR1 SGHRS and CDR2 YFSETQ. V lost 0 bases, J lost 9 bases, and 6 bases stayed unmatched. The CDR3 loop spans 14 amino acids. Here the CDR3 reads CASSLGREISEQFF. For the CDR3, the DNA is TGCGCCAGCAGCTTGGGGCGGGAGATTAGTGAGCAGTTCTTC.

This chain uses TRBV2 with TRBJ2-3; the D is unclear. CDR1 is SNHLY, CDR2 FYNNEI, per germline. V dropped 7 bases and J dropped 2 bases, with 10 bases sitting between them. The CDR3 totals 13 residues. The CDR3 DNA is TGTGCCAGCATGCGAGACACCACAGATACGCAGTATTTT. Amino acids: CASMRDTTDTQYF.

The J gene is TRBJ2-7, the V gene TRBV7-3; TRBD2 agrees at 8 bases. Germline values: CDR1 SGHTA, CDR2 FQGTGA. V lost 0 bases, J lost 5 bases, and 3 bases stayed unmatched. The CDR3 spans 14 residues. DNA for the CDR3: TGTGCCAGCAGCTTAACGGGACTAGAAAACGAGCAGTACTTC. Its translation is CASSLTGLENEQYF.

V is TRBV9 and J is TRBJ2-1, with 10 bases aligning to TRBD2. Germline V gene lookup returns CDR1 SGDLS and CDR2 YYNGEE. The CDR3 totals 15 residues. The V gene end was trimmed by 4 bases and the J gene end by 6 bases; junction bases not matched to a gene: 7. The CDR3 protein is CASSSGTSEVNEQFF. The CDR3 region has the DNA TGTGCCAGCAGCTCCGGGACTAGCGAGGTCAATGAGCAGTTCTTC. The variable domain in full, with the rest retrieved from reference TRBV9 and TRBJ2-1, is DSGVTQTPKHLITATGQRVTLRCSPRSGDLSVYWYQQSLDQGLQFLIQYYNGEERAKGNILERFSAQQFPDLHSELNLSSLELGDSALYFCASSSGTSEVNEQFFGPGTRLTVL.

This rearrangement joins TRBV7-3 to TRBJ1-1; tentatively, D is TRBD1 (5 bases). V was shortened by 0 bases and J by 4 bases, with 9 bases between the two germline ends. The CDR3 has 14 residues. Germline V gene sequence: CDR1 SGHTA, CDR2 FQGTGA. CDR3 DNA: TGTGCCAGCAGCTTAACCGGGGGAACCACTGAAGCTTTCTTT. Protein product: CASSLTGGTTEAFF.

This clone has more than one count but fewer than ten. This chain links TRBV14 with TRBJ2-5; possible D gene TRBD2, 6 bases. CDR3 length equals 14 residues. Between the trimmed V and J ends, which lost 1 base and 5 bases, there was a span of 11 bases. Per the germline V gene, CDR1 is SGHDN and CDR2 is FVKESK. The CDR3 DNA reads as TGTGCCAGCAGCCAAGTATGGGCGGGGGAGACCCAGTACTTC. Encoded protein: CASSQVWAGETQYF. Variable domain in full (rest from reference TRBV14 and TRBJ2-5): EAGVTQFPSHSVIEKGQTVTLRCDPISGHDNLYWYRRVMGKEIKFLLHFVKESKQDESGMPNNRFLAERTGGTYSTLKVQPAELEDSGVYFCASSQVWAGETQYFGPGTRLLVL.